This T cell receptor (beta chain) emerged from a study of shared clonotypes between healthy human individuals. As for the study in general: Participating donors consisted of two women and a few men aged 18 to 49. Each donor's CD4 naive and CD4 memory cells filled three plates apiece, CD8 naive two, and CD8 memory one.

The germline V gene has CDR1 MNHEY and CDR2 SMNVEV (reference sequence). This CDR3 spans 14 amino acids. Trimming removed 1 base from V and 4 bases from J; junction bases left unmatched: 3. TCRdb keeps only in-frame clones here, not all; method: immunoSEQ multiplex PCR. Among approximately 2,300,000 clones listed, just under 95% were seen once. It was into CD45RA+ naive and CD45RA-negative memory subsets that the CD4+ cells were split. The sample comprised naive CD4+ T cells from PBMCs. Specified subset: CD45RA+ positively selected. The source of this sequence is a man aged 18 to 35 in good health. Some clones in this sample may be carry-over from other donors' samples. The rearrangement uses TRBV27 and TRBJ1-2; 7 nucleotides line up with TRBD1. Written as DNA, the CDR3 is TGTGCCAGCAGTTTATTACAGGGGAGCTATGGCTACACCTTC. It is translated as CASSLLQGSYGYTF.